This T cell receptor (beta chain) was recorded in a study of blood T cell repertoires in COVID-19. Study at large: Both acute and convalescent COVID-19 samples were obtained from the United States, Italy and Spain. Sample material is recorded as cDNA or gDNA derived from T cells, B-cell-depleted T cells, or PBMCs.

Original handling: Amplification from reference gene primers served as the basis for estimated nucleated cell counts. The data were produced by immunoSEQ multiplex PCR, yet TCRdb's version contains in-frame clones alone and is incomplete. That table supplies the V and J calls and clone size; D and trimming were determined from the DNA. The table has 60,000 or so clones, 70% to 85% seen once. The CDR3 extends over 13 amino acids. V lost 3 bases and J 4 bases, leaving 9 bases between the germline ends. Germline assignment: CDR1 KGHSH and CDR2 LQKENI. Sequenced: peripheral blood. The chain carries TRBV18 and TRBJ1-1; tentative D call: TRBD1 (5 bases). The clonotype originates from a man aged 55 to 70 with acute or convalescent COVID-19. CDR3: CASSPQGSTEAFF. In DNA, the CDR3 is TGTGCCAGCTCACCGCAGGGTTCCACTGAAGCTTTCTTT.